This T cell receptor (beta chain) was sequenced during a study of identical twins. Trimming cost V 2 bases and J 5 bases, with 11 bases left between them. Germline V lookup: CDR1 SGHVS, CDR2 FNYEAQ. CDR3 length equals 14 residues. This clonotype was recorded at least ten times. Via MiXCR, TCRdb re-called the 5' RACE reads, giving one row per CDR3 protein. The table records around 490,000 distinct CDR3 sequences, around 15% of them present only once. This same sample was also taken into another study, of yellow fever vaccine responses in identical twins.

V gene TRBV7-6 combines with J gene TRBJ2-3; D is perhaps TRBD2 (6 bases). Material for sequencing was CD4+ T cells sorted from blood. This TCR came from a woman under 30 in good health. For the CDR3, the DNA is TGTGCCAGCAGCTTAAATAGCGGTGGAGATACGCAGTATTTT. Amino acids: CASSLNSGGDTQYF.